The rows below give T cell receptor beta chains drawn from one sample of a study of post-analysis software for immune sequencing data. In TCRdb, the PCR reads were re-called with MiXCR into one record per CDR3 protein. The table has about 540,000 distinct CDR3 sequences, around 34% seen once. Sequences were obtained from blood. The receptors were gathered from a girl aged 2-17 years with multiple sclerosis. CDR3s include the opening cysteine and the closing phenylalanine or tryptophan. The order of the fields is CDR3 DNA, CDR3 protein, clone size, D gene, V gene, J gene. A D gene is named only where the DNA matches it firmly. Where a row states a size, it is once, few, many or the class of an expanded clone; other rows omit it.

CDR3nt: TGTGCCAGCAGCTTAACAGGCGCGAACACCGGGGAGCTGTTTTTT; CDR3aa: CASSLTGANTGELFF; abundance: few; d_gene: .; v_gene: TRBV7-9; j_gene: TRBJ2-2
CDR3nt: TGTGCCACCAGTGAGCGAACGGGACGGCTACAAGAGACCCAGTACTTC; CDR3aa: CATSERTGRLQETQYF; abundance: few; d_gene: .; v_gene: TRBV24-1; j_gene: TRBJ2-5
CDR3nt: TGCAGTGCTAGTAGGGGTACGAGCTATGGCTACACCTTC; CDR3aa: CSASRGTSYGYTF; abundance: .; d_gene: .; v_gene: TRBV20-1; j_gene: TRBJ1-2
CDR3nt: TGCGCCAGCAGCCCGGGGAGGGGCTATGGCTACACCTTC; CDR3aa: CASSPGRGYGYTF; abundance: few; d_gene: .; v_gene: TRBV5-1; j_gene: TRBJ1-2
CDR3nt: TGCAGCGTTGAAGATCACGCGGATGGCTACACCTTC; CDR3aa: CSVEDHADGYTF; abundance: .; d_gene: .; v_gene: TRBV29-1; j_gene: TRBJ1-2
CDR3nt: TGCGCCAGCAGGCAAAGCCTTCAGGGGCGGGATGAGCAGTTCTTC; CDR3aa: CASRQSLQGRDEQFF; abundance: .; d_gene: .; v_gene: TRBV5-1; j_gene: TRBJ2-1
CDR3nt: TGCGCCGGCAGCTCGGGACAGAGCTCCTACAATGAGCAGTTCTTC; CDR3aa: CAGSSGQSSYNEQFF; abundance: .; d_gene: TRBD1; v_gene: TRBV5-1; j_gene: TRBJ2-1
CDR3nt: TGTGCCAGCAGGGAAGGACTAGCGGGGGGGCTATCGAAGGAGCAGTTCTTC; CDR3aa: CASREGLAGGLSKEQFF; abundance: .; d_gene: TRBD2; v_gene: TRBV2; j_gene: TRBJ2-1
CDR3nt: TGCGCCAGCAGCCCCGGGTCGCAAGGTGGGGCCAACGTCCTGACTTTC; CDR3aa: CASSPGSQGGANVLTF; abundance: .; d_gene: .; v_gene: TRBV5-1; j_gene: TRBJ2-6
CDR3nt: TGTGCCAGCAGTACCTCGCTGGGACAGACGAACTCTGGGGCCAACGTCCTGACTTTC; CDR3aa: CASSTSLGQTNSGANVLTF; abundance: .; d_gene: TRBD1; v_gene: TRBV3-1; j_gene: TRBJ2-6